This T cell receptor (beta chain) is from a study of blood T cells in healthy people across ages. Germline V CDR1 and CDR2: LGHNA, YSLEER. This CDR3 has 14 amino acids. Trimming took off 1 base at V and 5 bases at J, with 11 bases between the two ends. Sample-barcoded 5' priming and a J-beta primer mix drove a second PCR of roughly 6 to 12 cycles. TCRdb reprocessed the 5' RACE reads with MiXCR, giving one entry per CDR3 protein. The profile shows about 2 million distinct CDR3 sequences, around half of them singletons. The clonotype comes from a woman between 40 and 55 years old in good health. This chain joins TRBV4-3 and TRBJ2-5; D unclear. Sequenced input: blood. The CDR3 sequence: CASSQALALETQYF. CDR3 DNA sequence: TGCGCCAGCAGCCAAGCCTTGGCTTTGGAGACCCAGTACTTC.